The clone carrying this T cell receptor beta chain was found a few times. Its target is unknown. RNA extraction and reverse transcription yielded cDNA as sequencing template. Only in-frame clones appear in the TCRdb table, and some are missing; sequencing was by immunoSEQ multiplex PCR. The sample yields more than 85,000 clones, 35% to 50% seen once. The record originates from a study of CD8+ T cells in alopecia areata. For the study at large: Twice daily, treated patients received 5 to 10 mg of oral tofacitinib. A 6-month period off drug followed tofacitinib, which lasted 6 to 18 months.

V dropped 4 bases and J dropped 7; count of bases not matched to a gene: 7. The CDR3 has 14 residues. The V gene's germline CDR1 is SGHRS and CDR2 YFSETQ. Overall study results and limits: Patients shared TCRs less clearly than mice did, possibly owing to HLA. Lesional scalp, notably in alopecia totalis/universalis, had clonality above that of normal scalp.

The chain recombines TRBV5-1 with TRBJ1-5, with 8 positions matching TRBD1. Source material: CD4+ T cells sorted from blood. The TCR comes from a human donor with alopecia areata. Here the CDR3 reads CASSPGQGRQPQHF. The DNA of the CDR3 is TGCGCCAGCAGCCCCGGACAGGGACGACAGCCCCAGCATTTT.